This T cell receptor (beta chain) was found in a study of T cell responses to AZD1222 COVID-19 vaccine (dated by TCRdb to the early 2020s). About the full investigation: AZD1222 recipients whose second dose came at about 4 weeks and those whose second dose came at about 12 weeks were combined into one group, since spike-specific TCR depth and breadth did not differ between the two schedules. A total of over 230 trial participants underwent TCR sequencing, of whom 207 received two doses of AZD1222 and 26 received two doses of the MenACWY control vaccine. Trial participants were enrolled by age into 18-55, 56-69 and 70-plus year subgroups, with around 150, 28 and 57 TCR-sequenced participants respectively.

General conclusions and limits of the study: Most participants were white British and females outnumbered males, and the authors suggested that clonal diversity may have been underestimated. Nearly half of unique spike-specific TCRs reportedly recognized epitopes outside regions mutated in the B.1.351 and B.1.1.7 variants. After two AZD1222 doses, spike-specific TCR breadth and depth were significantly higher than at day 0 and than in MenACWY recipients. Because no day 14 peak-response samples were available, repertoires were characterized only after the peak T cell response. Conclusions about previously exposed vaccinees were limited because only six AZD1222 recipients were SARS-CoV-2 seropositive at baseline. The whole spike protein was spanned by vaccine-associated CD4 TCRs, and dominant responses were seen in regions 160-218 and 743-854. The 56-69-year group was small, and its depth increase did not reach significance, likely because of low power.

The CDR3 regions of human TCRbeta chains were analyzed by immunosequencing. In the original analysis: Repertoire TCRs were matched against a reference library of SARS-CoV-2-specific TCRs generated with the MIRA antigen-specificity platform. Breadth meant the fraction of unique TCRs that were SARS-CoV-2-associated, whereas depth meant the fraction of total T cells that were SARS-CoV-2-associated. Using the MIRA data, every spike-specific TCR was mapped to the spike region that the TCR reacted to and assigned to either a CD4 or a CD8 class. Log10-transformed breadth and depth values were compared by one-way ANOVA with Sidak's multiple comparisons tests. TCRdb took this table from immuneACCESS and kept in-frame rearrangements with V and J called. Such tables lack part of the clones; where checked against another copy, unresolved V genes explain under half of the gap, and the rest is unexplained. Clonal size and the V and J genes are those of that table, whereas D and trimming came from the DNA. Recorded for this sample are tens of thousands of clones; 70% to 90% of them occurred a single time. Under 2% of the sample belongs to the ten largest clones.

About this clone: Its antigen is still unknown. Qualities for individual bases were not recorded, and no much larger clone is one base off.

V and J lose 0 bases and 3 bases, and a span of 6 bases separates them. The CDR3, from cysteine to phenylalanine, totals 13 residues. The sequence is cut down to CDR3 DNA, 39 bases in frame from base 1. CDR1 and CDR2, per the germline V gene, are MNHEY and SVGEGT. The time point label here, explained by the study, means: baseline before first vaccination. Vaccinee samples came from UK trials COV001 and COV002, including a single-blind randomized controlled phase 2/3 trial of AZD1222 (ChAdOx1 nCoV-19) in healthy adults. For TCRbeta chain sequencing, PBMC samples from trial participants were taken at day 0 and at day 28 after the second dose.

The source is an adult in good health. The receptor chain draws on TRBV6-2 or TRBV6-3 and TRBJ2-7; the D segment cannot be called with confidence. Sequencing was performed on peripheral blood, taken on day 0 of AZD1222 vaccination. CDR3 sequence: CASSYSGVYEQYF. The DNA sequence is given as TGTGCCAGCAGTTACTCAGGAGTCTACGAGCAGTACTTC.